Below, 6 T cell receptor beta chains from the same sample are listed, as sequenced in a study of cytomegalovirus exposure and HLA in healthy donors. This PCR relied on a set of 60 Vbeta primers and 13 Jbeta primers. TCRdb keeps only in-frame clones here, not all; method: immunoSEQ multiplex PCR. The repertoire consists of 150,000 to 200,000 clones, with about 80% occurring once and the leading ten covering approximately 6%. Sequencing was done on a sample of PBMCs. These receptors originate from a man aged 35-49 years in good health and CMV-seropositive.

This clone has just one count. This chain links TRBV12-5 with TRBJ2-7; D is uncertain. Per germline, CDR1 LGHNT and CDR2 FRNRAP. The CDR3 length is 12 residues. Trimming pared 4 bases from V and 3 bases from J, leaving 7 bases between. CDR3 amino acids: CASGYLSYEQYF. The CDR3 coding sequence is TGTGCTAGTGGTTATTTGAGCTACGAGCAGTACTTC. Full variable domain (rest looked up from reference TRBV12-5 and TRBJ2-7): DARVTQTPRHKVTEMGQEVTMRCQPILGHNTVFWYRQTMMQGLELLAYFRNRAPLDDSGMPKDRFSAEMPDATLATLKIQPSEPRDSAVYFCASGYLSYEQYFGPGTRLTVT.

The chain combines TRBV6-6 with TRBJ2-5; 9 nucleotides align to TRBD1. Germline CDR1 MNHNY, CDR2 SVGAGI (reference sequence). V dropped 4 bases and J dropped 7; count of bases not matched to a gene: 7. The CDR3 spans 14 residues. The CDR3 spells CASSLTGQGGTQYF. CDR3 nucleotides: TGTGCCAGCAGTTTAACGGGACAGGGTGGGACCCAGTACTTC.

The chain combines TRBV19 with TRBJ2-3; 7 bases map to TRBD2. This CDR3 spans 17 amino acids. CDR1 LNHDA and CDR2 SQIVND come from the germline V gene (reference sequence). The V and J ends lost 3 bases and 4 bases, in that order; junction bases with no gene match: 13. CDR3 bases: TGTGCCAGTAGTATCGGCGCTCTACTAGCGACGCCAGATACGCAGTATTTT. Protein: CASSIGALLATPDTQYF. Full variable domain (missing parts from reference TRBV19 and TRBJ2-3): DGGITQSPKYLFRKEGQNVTLSCEQNLNHDAMYWYRQDPGQGLRLIYYSQIVNDFQKGDIAEGYSVSREKKESFPLTVTSAQKNPTAFYLCASSIGALLATPDTQYFGPGTRLTVL.

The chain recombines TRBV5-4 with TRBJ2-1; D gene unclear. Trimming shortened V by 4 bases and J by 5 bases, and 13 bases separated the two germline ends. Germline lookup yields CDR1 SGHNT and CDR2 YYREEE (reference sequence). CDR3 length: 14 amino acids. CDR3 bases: TGTGCCAGCAGCCTGGGTGGCACCAACAATGAGCAGTTCTTC. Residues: CASSLGGTNNEQFF. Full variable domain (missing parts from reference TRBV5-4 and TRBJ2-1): ETGVTQSPTHLIKTRGQQVTLRCSSQSGHNTVSWYQQALGQGPQFIFQYYREEENGRGNFPPRFSGLQFPNYSSELNVNALELDDSALYLCASSLGGTNNEQFFGPGTRLTVL.

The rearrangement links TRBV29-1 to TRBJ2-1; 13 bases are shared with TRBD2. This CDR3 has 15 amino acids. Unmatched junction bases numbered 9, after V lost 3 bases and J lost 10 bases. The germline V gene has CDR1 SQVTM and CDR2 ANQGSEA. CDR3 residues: CSVEPGLAGAGEQFF. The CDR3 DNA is TGCAGCGTTGAGCCCGGACTAGCGGGAGCAGGCGAGCAGTTCTTC.

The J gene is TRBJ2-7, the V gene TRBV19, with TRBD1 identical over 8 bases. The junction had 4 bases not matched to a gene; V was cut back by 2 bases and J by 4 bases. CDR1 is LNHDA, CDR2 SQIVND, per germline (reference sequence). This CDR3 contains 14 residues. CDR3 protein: CASSIRRQGYEQYF. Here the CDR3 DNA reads TGTGCCAGTAGTATAAGACGACAGGGGTACGAGCAGTACTTC. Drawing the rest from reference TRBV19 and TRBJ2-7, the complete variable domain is DGGITQSPKYLFRKEGQNVTLSCEQNLNHDAMYWYRQDPGQGLRLIYYSQIVNDFQKGDIAEGYSVSREKKESFPLTVTSAQKNPTAFYLCASSIRRQGYEQYFGPGTRLTVT.